These 21 T cell receptor beta chains were sequenced from one sample in a study of blood T cell repertoires in COVID-19. This table comes from immunoSEQ multiplex PCR, and its TCRdb copy is limited to in-frame clones, with some not included. This sample has 330,000 or so clones; about 92% occur once, and the top ten carry approximately 17%. Specimen: PBMCs or T cells enriched from blood (not recorded which). These receptors originate from a woman aged 30 to 39 who had recovered from COVID-19.

The chain's CDR3 is CASSQPGLRGSEQFF. DNA of the CDR3: TGCGCCAGCAGCCAACCGGGACTCCGAGGGAGTGAGCAGTTCTTC. The chain carries TRBV4-3 and TRBJ2-1; D might be TRBD2 (6 bases). There are 15 residues in the CDR3. CDR1 and CDR2 from the germline V gene are LGHNA and YSLEER. Trimming cost V 2 bases and J 9 bases, with 17 bases left between them.

The chain couples TRBV5-5 to TRBJ2-7; TRBD1 agrees at 9 bases. The junction had 6 bases not matched to a gene; V was cut back by 2 bases and J by 6 bases. The V gene's germline CDR1 is SGHKS and CDR2 YYEKEE (reference sequence). The CDR3 has 14 amino acids. The CDR3: CASSLPGTGTEQYF. CDR3 DNA sequence: TGTGCCAGCAGCTTACCCGGGACAGGGACCGAGCAGTACTTC.

V and J are TRBV5-6 and TRBJ1-3; TRBD1 matches 8 bases. The J segment lost 4 bases and the V segment lost 5 bases, leaving 8 bases of the junction unmatched. Germline CDR1 reads SGHDT; CDR2 reads YYEEEE. The CDR3 extends over 15 amino acids. This CDR3 is CASSSGGQGGNTIYF. CDR3 sequence (DNA): TGTGCCAGCAGTTCTGGAGGACAGGGAGGAAACACCATATATTTT.

The rearrangement links TRBV19 to TRBJ2-3; 9 bases align to TRBD2. The CDR3 covers 15 residues. Germline V gene data show CDR1 as LNHDA and CDR2 as SQIVND (reference sequence). Germline trimming cut 7 bases from V and 5 bases from J; bases unmatched to any gene: 10. CDR3 nucleotides: TGTGCCAGTATAGAGCGCGGGGGGGCTCAAGATACGCAGTATTTT. This translates into CASIERGGAQDTQYF.

Details on this clone: The sample contains more than one DNA sequence encoding this CDR3. The chain employs TRBV9 and TRBJ2-7; a possible D gene is TRBD2 (5 bases). From germline, CDR1 is SGDLS and CDR2 YYNGEE. The CDR3 consists of 14 residues. Between the trimmed V and J ends, which lost 0 bases and 0 bases, there was a span of 7 bases. In nucleotides, the CDR3 is TGTGCCAGCAGCGTAGGTGGGAGCTCCTACGAGCAGTACTTC. This translates into CASSVGGSSYEQYF.

The CDR3 region is CASSYRTPQETQYF. In DNA form, the CDR3 reads TGTGCCAGCAGCTACCGGACACCACAAGAGACCCAGTACTTC. This chain joins TRBV5-8 and TRBJ2-5; a weak D match, TRBD1 (5 bases). Germline assignment: CDR1 SGHTS and CDR2 YDEGEE. The V end was cut by 3 bases, the J end by 2 bases, with 11 bases between. This CDR3 has 14 residues.

The V gene is TRBV7-8, the J gene TRBJ2-1; 10 bases map to TRBD1. CDR3 length equals 17 residues. Trimming removed 3 bases from V and 2 bases from J; junction bases left unmatched: 7. CDR1 and CDR2 (germline): SGHVS, FQNEAQ. The CDR3 reads CASSFATGTGAYNEQFF. CDR3 DNA sequence: TGTGCCAGCAGCTTCGCCACCGGGACAGGGGCCTACAATGAGCAGTTCTTC.

The chain uses TRBV25-1 and TRBJ1-3; 7 nucleotides match TRBD1. The CDR3 extends over 15 amino acids. CDR1 and CDR2 from the germline V gene are MGHDK and SYGVNS. J gave up 0 bases and V 8 bases, and 7 bases lay outside the gene matches. CDR3 residues: CASGGTAYSGNTIYF. Written as DNA, the CDR3 is TGTGCCAGCGGGGGGACAGCCTACTCTGGAAACACCATATATTTT. Drawing the rest from reference TRBV25-1 and TRBJ1-3, the complete variable domain is EADIYQTPRYLVIGTGKKITLECSQTMGHDKMYWYQQDPGMELHLIHYSYGVNSTEKGDLSSESTVSRIRTEHFPLTLESARPSHTSQYLCASGGTAYSGNTIYFGEGSWLTVV.

The chain has TRBV4-2 and TRBJ2-7, with 8 bases aligning to TRBD1. The CDR3 is made up of 15 amino acids. Trimming cost V 3 bases and J 5 bases; bases outside gene matches: 9. Germline CDR1 reads LGHNA; CDR2 reads YNFKEQ. The DNA of the CDR3 is TGTGCCAGCAGCCAGGACAGGGCCCCATTCGACGAGCAGTACTTC. Its protein product is CASSQDRAPFDEQYF.

The chain couples TRBV19 to TRBJ1-2; 11 bases are a match to TRBD1. Germline V gene lookup returns CDR1 LNHDA and CDR2 SQIVND (reference sequence). Trimming cost V 0 bases and J 8 bases; bases outside gene matches: 11. The CDR3 spans 17 residues. The CDR3, as DNA: TGTGCCAGTAGTATAGAACCTCCATGGACAGGGGGCGGCGGCTACACCTTC. It translates to CASSIEPPWTGGGGYTF.

V usage is TRBV15 and J usage is TRBJ2-1; 7 bases are a match to TRBD2. The V gene end was trimmed by 4 bases and the J gene end by 5 bases; junction bases not matched to a gene: 11. The CDR3 totals 16 residues. Per germline, CDR1 LNHNV and CDR2 YYDKDF (reference sequence). CDR3 DNA: TGTGCCACCAGCACCGGTCGACTAGCCCCTAACAATGAGCAGTTCTTC. It encodes CATSTGRLAPNNEQFF. The variable domain in full, completed from reference TRBV15 and TRBJ2-1, reads DAMVIQNPRYQVTQFGKPVTLSCSQTLNHNVMYWYQQKSSQAPKLLFHYYDKDFNNEADTPDNFQSRRPNTSFCFLDIRSPGLGDTAMYLCATSTGRLAPNNEQFFGPGTRLTVL.

V is TRBV4-3 and J is TRBJ1-2, with 11 bases fitting TRBD1. The CDR3 has 14 residues. J gave up 4 bases and V 3 bases, and 1 base lay outside the gene matches. CDR1 is LGHNA, CDR2 YSLEER, per germline. CDR3 loop: CASSQGQGVYGYTF. CDR3 DNA: TGCGCCAGCAGCCAGGGACAGGGGGTCTATGGCTACACCTTC.

The rearrangement uses TRBV18 and TRBJ1-5; D not resolved. V lost 3 bases, J lost 5 bases, and 14 bases lay in between. Germline CDR1 is KGHSH and CDR2 is LQKENI. The CDR3 spans 15 residues. CDR3 in amino acids: CASSPTEGMDQPQHF. CDR3 bases: TGTGCCAGCTCACCCACGGAGGGAATGGATCAGCCCCAGCATTTT.

The chain has TRBV18 and TRBJ1-3; D gene ambiguous. CDR1 and CDR2 (germline): KGHSH, LQKENI. Trimming removed 2 bases at V and 2 bases at J, with 7 bases between. The CDR3 has 14 residues. Here the CDR3 reads CASSPGLPGNTIYF. DNA of the CDR3: TGTGCCAGCTCACCAGGCCTTCCTGGAAACACCATATATTTT.

The chain combines TRBV7-2 with TRBJ1-5; the D is unclear. The CDR3 runs to 15 residues. CDR1 and CDR2 (germline): SGHTA, FQGNSA. V was pared by 1 base and J by 0 bases, with 7 bases between. For the CDR3, the DNA is TGTGCCAGCAGCTTAGTGCGTAATAGCAATCAGCCCCAGCATTTT. Translated, it gives CASSLVRNSNQPQHF.

The chain has TRBV4-3 and TRBJ2-1; TRBD2 agrees at 11 bases. The CDR3 runs 16 residues. V trimming: 0 bases; J trimming: 7 bases; junction bases outside the gene matches: 5. Per the germline V gene, CDR1 is LGHNA and CDR2 is YSLEER. CDR3 DNA: TGCGCCAGCAGCCAAGAGCCGGCTAGCGGGAGGAATGAGCAGTTCTTC. As protein: CASSQEPASGRNEQFF.

The chain links TRBV24-1 to TRBJ2-7; possibly TRBD1 for D (7 bases). V shed 12 bases and J shed 4 bases, with 21 bases lying between them. Germline-derived CDR1 and CDR2 are KGHDR and SFDVKD. The CDR3 spans 14 residues. The chain's CDR3 is CAPNNRGLEYEQYF. The CDR3 nucleotides read TGTGCCCCTAATAACAGGGGACTTGAATACGAGCAGTACTTC.

The CDR3 reads CASSRGQAEAFF. CDR3 sequence (DNA): TGTGCCAGCAGTAGGGGACAGGCCGAAGCTTTCTTT. The chain links TRBV27 to TRBJ1-1; 8 bases align to TRBD1. Losses at the gene ends were 5 bases for V and 8 bases for J; bases not matched to a gene: 4. This CDR3 region has 12 residues. Germline loops: CDR1 MNHEY, CDR2 SMNVEV (reference sequence).

The chain carries TRBV28 and TRBJ1-2, with TRBD1 matching 11 bases. Trimming took 1 base from V and 7 from J; bases not matched to a gene: 8. CDR1 MDHEN and CDR2 SYDVKM come from the germline V gene. This CDR3 comprises 16 residues. CDR3 bases: TGTGCCAGCAGTTTATACGACCGGACAGGGGGCCTTGGCTACACCTTC. Encoded protein: CASSLYDRTGGLGYTF.

The genes are TRBV2 and TRBJ1-5; no firm D call. Trimming stripped 6 bases from V and 3 bases from J, with 15 bases between. Germline values: CDR1 SNHLY, CDR2 FYNNEI. This CDR3 comprises 15 residues. The CDR3 DNA sequence: TGTGCCAGCAGCGAGGGCCAGAGCAACAATCAGCCCCAGCATTTT. Protein: CASSEGQSNNQPQHF.

Details on this clone: Mismatch with germline at one junction end may stem from a read error. The chain employs TRBV4-1 and TRBJ2-5; the match to TRBD1 covers 8 bases. CDR3 length: 16 amino acids. Germline CDR1 and CDR2: MGHRA and YSYEKL. This CDR3 reads CVSSLSGGQVEETQYF. The CDR3 nucleotides are TGCGTCAGCAGCTTGTCCGGGGGACAGGTGGAGGAGACCCAGTACTTC.